Here is one TCR beta chain with its context. This record comes from a study of Tregs in tolerant kidney transplant recipients. V was shortened by 5 bases and J by 2 bases, with 10 bases between the two germline ends. CDR3 length: 14 residues. Germline lookup yields CDR1 SNHLY and CDR2 FYNNEI. Mixed chimerism was transient after nonmyeloablative marrow transplants from related graft donors. The table came from immunoSEQ multiplex PCR; TCRdb's copy has only in-frame clones and leaves some out. Here the sample spans approximately 82,000 clones, 93% being singletons. The starting material was CD4+ T cells from blood (PBMCs), obtained 12 months after the transplant. The sequence derives from a human patient who received a combined kidney and bone marrow transplant. Some T cells may be provided by the graft donor. The chain combines TRBV2 with TRBJ1-5, with D possibly being TRBD1 (6 bases). The CDR3 sequence: CASSPQGRNQPQHF. As DNA, the CDR3 is TGTGCCAGCAGTCCACAGGGCCGCAATCAGCCCCAGCATTTT.